The present TCR beta chain was sequenced within a study of blood T cell repertoires in COVID-19. Background on the study: T cells, B-cell-depleted T cells, or PBMCs provided the cDNA or gDNA that served as material.

In the original analysis: For nucleated cells, counts were estimated from reference gene primer amplification. The table came from immunoSEQ multiplex PCR; TCRdb's copy has only in-frame clones and leaves some out. That table supplies the V and J calls and clone size; D and trimming were determined from the DNA. The profile shows 350,000 to 500,000 clones, over 85% of them singletons. There are 13 residues in the CDR3. The V and J ends lost 5 bases and 7 bases respectively, with 14 bases between them. Germline CDR1 and CDR2: SEHNR and FQNEAQ (reference sequence). Seattle's enrolled individuals joined amid active infection and were then monitored longitudinally.

This TCR was recovered from a man aged 18 to 35 with COVID-19, enrolled during active disease. Sequences were obtained from peripheral blood. V and J are TRBV7-9 and TRBJ1-2; D perhaps matches TRBD1 (6 bases). DNA for the CDR3: TGTGCCAGCAGCCCGCTAGGGGGGGCTGGCTACACCTTC. This codes for CASSPLGGAGYTF.